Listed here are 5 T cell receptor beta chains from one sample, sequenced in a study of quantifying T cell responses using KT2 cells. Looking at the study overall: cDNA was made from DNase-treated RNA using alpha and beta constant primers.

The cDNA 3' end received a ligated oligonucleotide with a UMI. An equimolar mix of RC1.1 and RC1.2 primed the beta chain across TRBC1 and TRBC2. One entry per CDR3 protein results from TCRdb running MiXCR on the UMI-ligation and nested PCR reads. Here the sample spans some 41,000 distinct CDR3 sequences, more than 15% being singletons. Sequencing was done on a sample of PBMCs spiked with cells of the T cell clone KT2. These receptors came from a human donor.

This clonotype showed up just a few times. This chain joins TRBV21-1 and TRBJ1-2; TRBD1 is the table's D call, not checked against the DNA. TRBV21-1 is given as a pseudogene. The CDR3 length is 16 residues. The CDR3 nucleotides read TGTGCCAGCAGCACCAAACGTCAGGGGTCGTGGACTGGCTACACCTTC. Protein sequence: CASSTKRQGSWTGYTF.

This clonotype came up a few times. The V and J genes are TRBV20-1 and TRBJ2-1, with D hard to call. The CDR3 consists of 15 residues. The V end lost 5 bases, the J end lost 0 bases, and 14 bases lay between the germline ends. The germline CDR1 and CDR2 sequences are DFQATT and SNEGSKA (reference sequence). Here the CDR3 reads CSAARSRGSYNEQFF. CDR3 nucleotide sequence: TGCAGTGCTGCCCGCTCGAGAGGCTCCTACAATGAGCAGTTCTTC.

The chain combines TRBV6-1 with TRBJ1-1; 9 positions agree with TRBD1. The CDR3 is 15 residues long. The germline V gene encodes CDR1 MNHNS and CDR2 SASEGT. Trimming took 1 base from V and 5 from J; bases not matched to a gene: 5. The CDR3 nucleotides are TGTGCCAGCAGTGAAGTAGGACAGGGGATTACTGAAGCTTTCTTT. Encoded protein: CASSEVGQGITEAFF.

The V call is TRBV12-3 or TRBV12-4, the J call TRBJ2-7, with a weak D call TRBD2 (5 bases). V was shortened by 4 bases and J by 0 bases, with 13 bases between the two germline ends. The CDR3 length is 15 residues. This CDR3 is CASSSPAADSYEQYF. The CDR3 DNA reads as TGTGCCAGCAGTTCCCCCGCAGCGGACTCCTACGAGCAGTACTTC.

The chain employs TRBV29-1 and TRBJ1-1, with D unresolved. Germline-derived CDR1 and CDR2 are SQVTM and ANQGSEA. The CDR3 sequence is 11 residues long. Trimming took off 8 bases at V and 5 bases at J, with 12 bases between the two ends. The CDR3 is CSYDAKTEAFF. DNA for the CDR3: TGCAGCTATGACGCGAAAACTGAAGCTTTCTTT.